These T cell receptor beta chains were read from a single sample in a study of cytomegalovirus exposure and HLA in healthy donors. Clones were sequenced by immunoSEQ multiplex PCR, and TCRdb holds only the in-frame ones, with some missing. The table shows tens of thousands of clones, with roughly 80% occurring only once. The sample comprised PBMCs. The receptors shown here come from a woman aged 40 to 55 in good health and CMV-seronegative. Each CDR3 is given with its conserved first and last residue. The D gene is left open where the match is weak. Some rows mark clone size as missing; the rest say once, few, many or name a class of expanded clone.

D | J | V | size | CDR3 | DNA
. | TRBJ2-2 | TRBV27 | . | CASRSDIFTGELFF | TGTGCCAGCAGGAGTGACATTTTTACCGGGGAGCTGTTTTTT
. | TRBJ2-5 | TRBV15 | once | CATSRERLAQYQETQYF | TGTGCCACCAGCAGAGAGCGGCTAGCGCAGTACCAAGAGACCCAGTACTTC
TRBD2 | TRBJ2-7 | TRBV30 | . | CAWSQASGSISYEQYF | TGTGCCTGGAGTCAAGCAAGCGGGAGTATCTCCTACGAGCAGTACTTC
TRBD1 | TRBJ2-3 | TRBV5-4 | . | CASTRDSTTDTQYF | TGTGCCAGTACAAGGGACAGCACGACAGATACGCAGTATTTT
TRBD1 | TRBJ1-4 | TRBV30 | . | CAWSETGWGEKLFF | TGTGCCTGGAGCGAGACAGGGTGGGGTGAAAAACTGTTTTTT
. | TRBJ1-1 | TRBV4-1 | few | CASSPRGYAEAFF | TGCGCCAGCAGCCCAAGGGGGTACGCTGAAGCTTTCTTT
TRBD2 | TRBJ2-7 | TRBV6-6 | . | CASSTGLAGLGYEQYF | TGTGCCAGCAGTACCGGACTAGCGGGGTTGGGTTACGAGCAGTACTTC
. | TRBJ2-7 | TRBV7-2 | few | CASSLGGDGYEQYF | TGTGCCAGCAGCTTAGGCGGGGACGGGTACGAGCAGTACTTC
TRBD2 | TRBJ2-1 | TRBV7-9 | . | CASSATGLAGRVSYNEQFF | TGTGCCAGCAGCGCCACCGGACTAGCGGGACGGGTATCCTACAATGAGCAGTTCTTC
TRBD2 | TRBJ2-3 | TRBV15 | once | CATSRDGKGGSRSDTQYF | TGTGCCACCAGCAGAGATGGGAAAGGCGGGAGTAGGTCAGATACGCAGTATTTT
. | TRBJ2-1 | TRBV4-3 | . | CASSQGVGSGNEQFF | TGCGCCAGCAGCCAAGGCGTCGGGAGTGGGAATGAGCAGTTCTTC
. | TRBJ1-4 | TRBV6-1 | few | CASSPGLTGSEKLFF | TGTGCCAGCAGTCCTGGGCTGACAGGTAGTGAAAAACTGTTTTTT
. | TRBJ1-1 | TRBV6-6 | once | CASITDRNAEAFF | TGTGCCAGCATAACAGACAGGAACGCTGAAGCTTTCTTT
. | TRBJ1-5 | TRBV29-1 | . | CSVKRGTNQPQHF | TGCAGCGTTAAGAGGGGGACCAATCAGCCCCAGCATTTT
. | TRBJ2-7 | TRBV2 | few | CASHPTSFGEQYF | TGTGCCAGCCATCCTACTAGCTTCGGCGAGCAGTACTTC
TRBD1 | TRBJ1-5 | TRBV19 | . | CASRQDRGSNQPQHF | TGTGCCAGTAGACAGGACAGGGGGAGCAATCAGCCCCAGCATTTT
TRBD2 | TRBJ2-7 | TRBV10-3 | . | CAISGNAGGYEQYF | TGTGCCATCAGCGGAAATGCGGGGGGTTACGAGCAGTACTTC
TRBD2 | TRBJ2-2 | TRBV9 | . | CATSGIAGELFF | TGTGCCACTAGCGGGATCGCCGGGGAGCTGTTTTTT
. | TRBJ1-6 | TRBV5-1 | . | CASSIGHLANSPLHF | TGCGCCAGCAGCATAGGACACCTCGCAAATTCACCCCTCCACTTT
TRBD2 | TRBJ2-1 | TRBV28 | . | CASSLAGEVDEQFF | TGTGCCAGCAGTTTAGCGGGAGAAGTAGATGAGCAGTTCTTC
. | TRBJ1-1 | TRBV6-5 | few | CASSGPGTEAFF | TGTGCCAGCAGTGGCCCTGGCACTGAAGCTTTCTTT
. | TRBJ1-5 | TRBV14 | . | CASSQVVGGDNSNQPQHF | TGTGCCAGCAGCCAAGTAGTGGGGGGGGACAATAGCAATCAGCCCCAGCATTTT
TRBD1 | TRBJ1-3 | TRBV10-3 | . | CAISPDRGTGNTIYF | TGTGCCATCAGTCCGGACAGGGGGACAGGAAACACCATATATTTT
TRBD1 | TRBJ2-5 | TRBV19 | . | CASMDREIQYF | TGTGCCAGTATGGACAGGGAGATACAGTACTTC
. | TRBJ1-4 | TRBV2 | . | CASRYAGTFGEKLFF | TGTGCCAGCAGATACGCCGGGACATTCGGGGAAAAACTGTTTTTT
. | TRBJ1-4 | TRBV5-1 | . | CASSPLRGARANEKLFF | TGCGCCAGCAGCCCACTCCGGGGGGCTCGGGCTAATGAAAAACTGTTTTTT
. | TRBJ2-2 | TRBV28 | . | CASVRSLSGELFF | TGTGCCAGCGTCAGGTCACTCAGCGGGGAGCTGTTTTTT
TRBD2 | TRBJ2-3 | TRBV5-1 | . | CASRPGLATDTQYF | TGCGCCAGCAGGCCGGGACTAGCGACAGATACGCAGTATTTT
. | TRBJ1-1 | TRBV2 | . | CASSTSNAYRVAFF | TGTGCCAGCAGTACCTCTAATGCGTACAGGGTTGCTTTCTTT
. | TRBJ1-1 | TRBV12-5 | . | CASGPGTGYTEAFF | TGTGCTAGTGGTCCTGGAACAGGTTACACTGAAGCTTTCTTT
. | TRBJ1-5 | TRBV18 | few | CASSPDSNNQPQHF | TGTGCCAGCTCACCCGACAGCAACAATCAGCCCCAGCATTTT
TRBD1 | TRBJ2-7 | TRBV28 | . | CASSTPTGRSYEQYF | TGTGCCAGCAGTACTCCGACAGGGCGCTCCTACGAGCAGTACTTC
TRBD2 | TRBJ2-2 | TRBV29-1 | . | CSGLAGGSGELFF | TGCAGCGGACTAGCGGGAGGCTCCGGGGAGCTGTTTTTT
. | TRBJ1-1 | TRBV9 | . | CASSASSYRTTRAFF | TGTGCCAGCAGCGCGAGCTCATACAGGACAACCAGGGCTTTCTTT
TRBD1 | TRBJ2-7 | TRBV2 | . | CASRGEGAGEQYF | TGTGCCAGCAGGGGAGAGGGGGCAGGCGAGCAGTACTTC
. | TRBJ2-7 | TRBV2 | . | CASSGSGYEQYF | TGTGCCAGCAGTGGGTCCGGCTACGAGCAGTACTTC
TRBD1 | TRBJ2-5 | TRBV30 | . | CAWSPGQGQETQYF | TGTGCCTGGAGTCCGGGACAGGGGCAAGAGACCCAGTACTTC
TRBD1 | TRBJ2-3 | TRBV7-9 | . | CASSSLPTGGVTDTQYF | TGTGCCAGCAGCTCTCTACCGACAGGGGGCGTCACAGATACGCAGTATTTT